This TCR beta chain was retrieved from a study of T cells in Graves' hyperthyroidism and ophthalmopathy. Authors of the study amplified TCR beta CDR3 regions from RNA transcripts. HTBI primers drove first-round RT-PCR of the TCR CDR3. In TCRdb, the multiplex PCR reads were re-called with MiXCR into one record per CDR3 protein. Among around 250,000 distinct CDR3 sequences, 13% to 15% were seen once, and the ten largest hold 10% to 15%. Study observations and caveats: Ophthalmopathy prediction by the model preceded onset by a median about 6 months.

J lost 4 bases, V lost 2 bases, and 8 bases had no gene match. The CDR3 has 16 amino acids. The V gene's germline CDR1 is MNHNS and CDR2 SASEGT. This clonotype has a handful of counts. Its antigen is still unknown. The V gene is TRBV6-1, the J gene TRBJ2-1, with TRBD2 identical over 7 bases. Sample: blood. The receptor's source is a woman between 35 and 50 years old with Graves' hyperthyroidism that later progressed to Graves' ophthalmopathy. The CDR3 sequence: CASSEFREDPYNEQFF. CDR3 sequence (DNA): TGTGCCAGCAGTGAATTTCGGGAGGACCCATACAATGAGCAGTTCTTC.